The present entry profiles one T cell receptor beta chain with its context. Its matching antigen is unknown. The V segment lost 4 bases and the J segment 2 bases; nucleotides outside the gene matches: 6. CDR1 and CDR2 (germline): SGHVS, FNYEAQ. The CDR3 length is 16 residues. Using its own MiXCR run on the RT-PCR reads, TCRdb lists one record per CDR3 protein. Found here are under 850,000 distinct CDR3 sequences, less than 20% of them singletons; the top ten hold approximately 10%. The record originates from a study of response to subunit inactivated influenza vaccine. Study-wide points: It was the authors' suggestion that each seasonal influenza vaccination recruits few new T cells.

This receptor was identified in a middle-aged man who received an inactivated influenza vaccine. The chain is built from TRBV7-6 and TRBJ2-3; 10 bases are a match to TRBD2. The sequences come from PBMCs from blood, collected about 5 days after vaccination. As DNA, the CDR3 is TGTGCCAGCAGCTCTATAGCGGGGGGTGACACAGATACGCAGTATTTT. This translates into CASSSIAGGDTDTQYF.